This T cell receptor beta chain was observed in a study of blood T cell repertoires in COVID-19. Study as a whole: Researchers got acute and convalescent COVID-19 samples from the United States, Italy and Spain. T cells, B-cell-depleted T cells, or PBMCs supplied cDNA or gDNA.

TCRdb's copy holds only in-frame clones and misses some; the assay was immunoSEQ multiplex PCR. The table has fewer than 300,000 clones, less than 85% seen once. V was shortened by 5 bases and J by 5 bases, with 16 bases between the two germline ends. The CDR3 contains 14 residues. The germline V gene has CDR1 MDHEN and CDR2 SYDVKM. This clonotype originated in a woman between 18 and 29 years old with acute or convalescent COVID-19. Sequenced sample: peripheral blood. The chain employs TRBV28 and TRBJ2-7, with D perhaps TRBD1 (6 bases). The CDR3 region has the DNA TGTGCCAGCAGTGGATACACAGGGTTCAACGAGCAGTACTTC. It specifies CASSGYTGFNEQYF.